The 32 T cell receptor beta chains in this list originate from one sample, sequenced in a study of cytomegalovirus exposure and HLA in healthy donors. The PCR ran on 60 Vbeta and 13 Jbeta primers. Profiled with immunoSEQ multiplex PCR; TCRdb holds only in-frame clones, not every one. In total, the table holds tens of thousands of clones. Sequences were obtained from PBMCs. The receptors were gathered from a male donor in good health and CMV-seronegative.

The V call is TRBV29-1, the J call TRBJ2-7; 8 bases are a match to TRBD2. V shed 4 bases and J 4 bases; nucleotides not matched to a gene: 3. CDR3 length equals 12 residues. Germline-derived CDR1 and CDR2 are SQVTM and ANQGSEA. The CDR3 DNA sequence: TGCAGCGTTGTTGGCGGGGGGTACGAGCAGTACTTC. Amino acids: CSVVGGGYEQYF.

The chain carries TRBV7-9 and TRBJ2-3, with TRBD1 as a possible D gene (6 bases). CDR3 length equals 13 residues. Trimming left V 4 bases short and J 7 bases short, with 12 bases between. The germline V gene encodes CDR1 SEHNR and CDR2 FQNEAQ (reference sequence). The CDR3: CASSSAGTHTQYF. The DNA for the CDR3 is TGTGCCAGCAGCTCTGCCGGGACACATACGCAGTATTTT.

The chain is built from TRBV7-2 and TRBJ2-4; tentatively, D is TRBD2 (5 bases). This CDR3 has 13 residues. The germline gives CDR1 SGHTA, CDR2 FQGNSA. Trimming shortened V by 3 bases and J by 7 bases, and 10 bases separated the two germline ends. CDR3 nucleotide sequence: TGTGCCAGCAGCTTCATGGAGCGGAACATTCAGTACTTC. It specifies CASSFMERNIQYF.

J is TRBJ2-1 and V is TRBV11-2; weak D call: TRBD2 (5 bases). V lost 3 bases to trimming and J lost 5 bases, with 11 bases between them. The V gene's germline CDR1 is SGHAT and CDR2 FQNNGV. CDR3 size: 14 residues. The DNA of the CDR3 is TGTGCCAGCAGCTTTGGCGGGCGGGACAATGAGCAGTTCTTC. Encoded protein: CASSFGGRDNEQFF.

The chain joins TRBV7-2 to TRBJ2-7; D remains ambiguous. Trimming stripped 1 base from V and 5 bases from J, with 9 bases between. From germline, CDR1 is SGHTA and CDR2 FQGNSA. This CDR3 is 13 amino acids long. The DNA of the CDR3 is TGTGCCAGCAGCTTAGACTATCGCGACGAGCAGTACTTC. Protein: CASSLDYRDEQYF.

The chain employs TRBV5-4 and TRBJ2-7; no firm D call. The CDR3 runs to 16 residues. Trimming stripped 4 bases from V and 0 bases from J, with 17 bases between. The V gene's germline CDR1 is SGHNT and CDR2 YYREEE (reference sequence). The CDR3 here is CASSASRASSSYEQYF. CDR3 DNA sequence: TGTGCCAGCAGCGCGTCTCGCGCGTCTAGCTCCTACGAGCAGTACTTC.

The chain uses TRBV1 and TRBJ1-4. TRBV1 is listed as a pseudogene. This CDR3 contains 16 residues. CDR3 protein: CTSSQPREAYNEKLFF. CDR3 nucleotide sequence: TGCACCAGCAGCCAACCCCGGGAGGCCTATAATGAAAAACTGTTTTTT.

The chain joins TRBV30 to TRBJ1-3; a weak D match, TRBD1 (6 bases). V shed 2 bases and J shed 4 bases, with 9 bases lying between them. CDR3 length: 13 amino acids. CDR1 is GTSNPN, CDR2 SVGIG, per germline (reference sequence). CDR3 nucleotides: TGTGCCTGGAGTCGGACAGCCGGAAACACCATATATTTT. It codes for CAWSRTAGNTIYF.

The V call is TRBV27, the J call TRBJ1-5; the match to TRBD1 covers 7 bases. Trimming cost V 8 bases and J 1 base; bases outside gene matches: 8. Germline values: CDR1 MNHEY, CDR2 SMNVEV (reference sequence). The CDR3 consists of 15 residues. The CDR3 DNA sequence: TGTGCCAGCTCACACAGGGGAGGAAGCAATCAGCCCCAGCATTTT. It yields the protein CASSHRGGSNQPQHF.

This chain joins TRBV7-6 and TRBJ1-2, with a tentative D call TRBD1 (5 bases). CDR1 SGHVS and CDR2 FNYEAQ come from the germline V gene. The germline V and J ends were trimmed by 3 bases and 5 bases, with 10 bases remaining between them. The CDR3 sequence is 13 residues long. The CDR3 here is CASSLPGQYGYTF. The CDR3 nucleotides read TGTGCCAGCAGCTTGCCAGGGCAGTATGGCTACACCTTC.

This rearrangement joins TRBV19 to TRBJ2-1; the match to TRBD2 covers 7 bases. CDR3 length: 16 residues. Germline lookup yields CDR1 LNHDA and CDR2 SQIVND (reference sequence). V was clipped by 5 bases and J by 0 bases; unmatched bases: 7. CDR3 sequence reads: CASSLGGSPSYNEQFF. The CDR3 coding sequence is TGTGCCAGTAGTCTCGGCGGGAGTCCCTCCTACAATGAGCAGTTCTTC.

The DNA of the CDR3 is TGTGCCAGCTCCCTTCGGGCAGGGTCAGATACGCAGTATTTT. Translating it yields CASSLRAGSDTQYF. The V gene is TRBV18, the J gene TRBJ2-3; D may be TRBD1 (5 bases). Per germline, CDR1 KGHSH and CDR2 LQKENI. CDR3 length equals 14 residues. V lost 6 bases and J lost 4, with 14 bases in between.

This sequence joins TRBV2 and TRBJ2-2, with a weak D call TRBD1 (6 bases). The CDR3 extends over 14 amino acids. The germline V gene has CDR1 SNHLY and CDR2 FYNNEI. V was cut by 8 bases and J by 2 bases, with 12 bases left in between. CDR3 residues: CASGGTINTGELFF. The CDR3 DNA follows: TGTGCCAGCGGGGGCACTATTAACACCGGGGAGCTGTTTTTT. Drawing the rest from reference TRBV2 and TRBJ2-2, the complete variable domain is EPEVTQTPSHQVTQMGQEVILRCVPISNHLYFYWYRQILGQKVEFLVSFYNNEISEKSEIFDDQFSVERPDGSNFTLKIRSTKLEDSAMYFCASGGTINTGELFFGEGSRLTVL.

The chain employs TRBV6-5 and TRBJ2-7, with D tentatively TRBD2 (5 bases). The CDR3 is 16 amino acids. V was trimmed by 3 bases and J by 5 bases, leaving 20 bases between them. Germline loops: CDR1 MNHEY, CDR2 SVGAGI. Here the CDR3 reads CASSYEPVIDGDEQYF. The CDR3 region has the DNA TGTGCCAGCAGTTATGAACCCGTAATAGACGGGGACGAGCAGTACTTC.

The rearrangement uses TRBV28 and TRBJ2-1; D perhaps matches TRBD2 (5 bases). Germline V CDR1 and CDR2: MDHEN, SYDVKM. CDR3 length: 16 residues. Trimming removed 2 bases at V and 5 bases at J, with 16 bases between. The CDR3 loop is CASSLRRTDLNNEQFF. The CDR3 bases are TGTGCCAGCAGTTTACGCCGGACTGACTTAAACAATGAGCAGTTCTTC. The complete variable domain, with remaining parts taken from reference TRBV28 and TRBJ2-1, reads DVKVTQSSRYLVKRTGEKVFLECVQDMDHENMFWYRQDPGLGLRLIYFSYDVKMKEKGDIPEGYSVSREKKERFSLILESASTNQTSMYLCASSLRRTDLNNEQFFGPGTRLTVL.

V is TRBV6-1 and J is TRBJ2-2, with 9 bases matching TRBD2. With V trimmed by 1 base and J by 6 bases, 9 bases remained unmatched. CDR3 size: 17 residues. Germline V gene data show CDR1 as MNHNS and CDR2 as SASEGT. The DNA of the CDR3 is TGTGCCAGCAGTGAAGGTCGTATTAGCGGGAGTGCCGGGGAGCTGTTTTTT. Protein: CASSEGRISGSAGELFF.

The chain is built from TRBV19 and TRBJ2-7; the D gene is possibly TRBD2 (6 bases). This CDR3 is built from 20 residues. CDR1 is LNHDA, CDR2 SQIVND, per germline (reference sequence). Trimming removed 0 bases from V and 3 bases from J, with 27 bases in between. DNA of the CDR3: TGTGCCAGTAGTATAGATCTTTACCGCAATAAAGGACGGGAGCACTACGAGCAGTACTTC. Residues: CASSIDLYRNKGREHYEQYF.

The chain combines TRBV4-2 with TRBJ1-2; D may be TRBD1 (6 bases). CDR1 and CDR2 (germline): LGHNA, YNFKEQ. The CDR3 length is 14 residues. V was pared by 7 bases and J by 4 bases, with 16 bases between. This CDR3 is CASTGGPRGYGYTF. The CDR3 DNA follows: TGTGCCAGCACGGGGGGCCCCAGGGGCTATGGCTACACCTTC.

V is TRBV9 and J is TRBJ2-2; D not certain. CDR1 SGDLS and CDR2 YYNGEE come from the germline V gene. V lost 5 bases and J 3 bases, leaving 14 bases between the germline ends. CDR3 length: 15 residues. CDR3 DNA sequence: TGTGCCAGCAGGAAGCGCGGTTTGGACACCGGGGAGCTGTTTTTT. Translated: CASRKRGLDTGELFF.

The chain recombines TRBV7-6 with TRBJ2-3, with 9 bases that match TRBD2. Germline lookup yields CDR1 SGHVS and CDR2 FNYEAQ. J gave up 10 bases and V 2 bases, and 13 bases lay outside the gene matches. The CDR3 has 16 amino acids. CDR3 in amino acids: CASSLSLGLAHEPQYF. For the CDR3, the DNA is TGTGCCAGCAGCTTATCCCTGGGACTAGCCCACGAGCCGCAGTATTTT.

The chain joins TRBV11-2 to TRBJ2-1, with TRBD1 identical over 8 bases. The CDR3 loop spans 15 amino acids. V gave up 5 bases and J gave up 5 bases; unmatched junction bases: 8. CDR1 and CDR2 (germline): SGHAT, FQNNGV. Written as DNA, the CDR3 is TGTGCCAGCAGCCGACAGGGGAATGGAAACAATGAGCAGTTCTTC. Its protein is CASSRQGNGNNEQFF.

The rearrangement joins TRBV4-3 to TRBJ2-7, with D tentatively TRBD2 (6 bases). The CDR3 covers 16 residues. Germline V lookup: CDR1 LGHNA, CDR2 YSLEER. V lost 4 bases and J 1 base, leaving 17 bases between the germline ends. The CDR3 coding sequence is TGCGCCAGCAGCCCCCGTTTTGGAGGGACGTCCTACGAGCAGTACTTC. It encodes CASSPRFGGTSYEQYF.

The rearrangement joins TRBV18 to TRBJ2-1, with TRBD2 as a possible D gene (6 bases). Trimming took 3 bases from V and 0 from J, leaving 12 bases between them. Per germline, CDR1 KGHSH and CDR2 LQKENI. The CDR3 totals 16 residues. The CDR3 DNA reads TGTGCCAGCTCACCGCGGGCGGGGACCTCCTACAATGAGCAGTTCTTC. This sequence encodes CASSPRAGTSYNEQFF.

The chain joins TRBV6-1 to TRBJ1-4, with 7 bases that match TRBD1. CDR1 and CDR2 (germline): MNHNS, SASEGT. V was pared by 8 bases and J by 0 bases, with 12 bases of the junction left unmatched. CDR3 length equals 17 residues. CDR3 sequence reads: CASGARQGLATNEKLFF. In DNA form, the CDR3 reads TGTGCCAGCGGTGCCCGACAGGGCCTCGCAACTAATGAAAAACTGTTTTTT.

The genes are TRBV5-4 and TRBJ2-2; D unresolved. Germline V gene lookup returns CDR1 SGHNT and CDR2 YYREEE (reference sequence). This CDR3 spans 15 amino acids. Deletions cut 3 bases from V and 0 bases from J, with 9 bases between. Here the CDR3 reads CASSSNIANTGELFF. CDR3 DNA: TGTGCCAGCAGCTCGAATATAGCGAACACCGGGGAGCTGTTTTTT.

The J gene is TRBJ1-5, the V gene TRBV30, with no clear D. Germline CDR1 reads GTSNPN; CDR2 reads SVGIG (reference sequence). This CDR3 contains 15 residues. V dropped 1 base and J dropped 7 bases, with 17 bases sitting between them. The DNA for the CDR3 is TGTGCCTGGAGTGCGAAAGGCGATCGGGAACAGCCCCAGCATTTT. Encoded protein: CAWSAKGDREQPQHF.

The chain links TRBV7-9 to TRBJ2-5; D call uncertain. The germline CDR1 and CDR2 sequences are SEHNR and FQNEAQ (reference sequence). The CDR3 is 13 amino acids. Trimming stripped 5 bases from V and 2 bases from J, with 9 bases between. CDR3 amino acids: CASSNSGQETQYF. The CDR3 DNA reads as TGTGCCAGCAGCAACAGTGGGCAAGAGACCCAGTACTTC.

J is TRBJ2-5 and V is TRBV11-2; D uncertain. The CDR3 covers 11 residues. Germline V gene data show CDR1 as SGHAT and CDR2 as FQNNGV. Trimming stripped 5 bases from V and 2 bases from J, with 3 bases between. This CDR3 is CASSPQETQYF. The CDR3 DNA reads as TGTGCCAGCAGCCCTCAAGAGACCCAGTACTTC.

The chain recombines TRBV2 with TRBJ1-2; 9 bases are shared with TRBD1. Germline assignment: CDR1 SNHLY and CDR2 FYNNEI. The CDR3 sequence is 15 residues long. V was clipped by 7 bases and J by 3 bases; unmatched bases: 9. This chain's CDR3 is CASKYRGRLDYGYTF. The DNA for the CDR3 is TGTGCCAGCAAGTACAGGGGGCGCTTGGACTATGGCTACACCTTC.

The J gene is TRBJ2-1, the V gene TRBV11-3, with a tentative D call TRBD2 (6 bases). V was clipped by 5 bases and J by 8 bases, with 13 bases between them. The CDR3 covers 13 residues. Germline V gives CDR1 SGHNT, CDR2 YENEEA. CDR3 protein: CASSVGGRDEQFF. CDR3 bases: TGTGCCAGCAGCGTCGGGGGTCGCGATGAGCAGTTCTTC.

The chain has TRBV7-6 and TRBJ2-3; 11 positions agree with TRBD2. V lost 1 base and J lost 0; bases outside the gene matches: 3. The CDR3 loop spans 17 amino acids. Germline V CDR1 and CDR2: SGHVS, FNYEAQ. The CDR3 sequence: CASSLGLAGSSTDTQYF. In DNA form, the CDR3 reads TGTGCCAGCAGCTTAGGACTAGCGGGATCTAGCACAGATACGCAGTATTTT.

The chain combines TRBV2 with TRBJ2-7; 8 bases align to TRBD2. V lost 8 bases to trimming and J lost 0 bases; unmatched junction nucleotides: 0. CDR3 size: 12 residues. Germline V gene lookup returns CDR1 SNHLY and CDR2 FYNNEI. CDR3 in DNA: TGTGCCAGCGGGACTAGCTCCTACGAGCAGTACTTC. Its translation: CASGTSSYEQYF.